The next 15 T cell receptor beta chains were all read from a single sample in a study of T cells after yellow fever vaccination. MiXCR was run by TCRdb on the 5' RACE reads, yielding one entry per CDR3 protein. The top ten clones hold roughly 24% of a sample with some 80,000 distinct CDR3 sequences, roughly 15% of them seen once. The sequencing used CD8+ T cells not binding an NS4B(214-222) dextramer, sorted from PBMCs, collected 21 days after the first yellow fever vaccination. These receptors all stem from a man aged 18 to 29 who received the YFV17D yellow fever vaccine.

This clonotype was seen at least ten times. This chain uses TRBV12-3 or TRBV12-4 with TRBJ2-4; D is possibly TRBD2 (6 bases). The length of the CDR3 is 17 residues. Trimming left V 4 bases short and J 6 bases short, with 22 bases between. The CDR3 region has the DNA TGTGCCAGCAGTTATGGAGGGGCAACATTTAGATCAAACATTCAGTACTTC. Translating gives CASSYGGATFRSNIQYF.

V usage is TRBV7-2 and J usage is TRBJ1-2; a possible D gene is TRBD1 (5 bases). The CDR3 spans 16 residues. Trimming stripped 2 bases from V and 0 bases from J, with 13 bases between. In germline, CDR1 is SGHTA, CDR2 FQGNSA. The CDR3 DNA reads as TGTGCCAGCAGCTTAACGGTTCGGGGGACTAACTATGGCTACACCTTC. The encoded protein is CASSLTVRGTNYGYTF.

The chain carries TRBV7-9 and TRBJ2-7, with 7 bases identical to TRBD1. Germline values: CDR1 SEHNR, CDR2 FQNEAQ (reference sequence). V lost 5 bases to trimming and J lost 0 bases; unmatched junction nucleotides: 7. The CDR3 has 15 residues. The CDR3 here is CASSTGQLNSYEQYF. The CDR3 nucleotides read TGTGCCAGCAGCACGGGACAGTTAAACTCCTACGAGCAGTACTTC.

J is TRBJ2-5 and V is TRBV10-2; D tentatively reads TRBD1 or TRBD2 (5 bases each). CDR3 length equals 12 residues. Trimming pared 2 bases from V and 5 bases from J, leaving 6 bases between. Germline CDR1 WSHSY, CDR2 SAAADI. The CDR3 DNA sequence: TGCGCCAGCAGTGAGGGGGGTGAGACCCAGTACTTC. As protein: CASSEGGETQYF.

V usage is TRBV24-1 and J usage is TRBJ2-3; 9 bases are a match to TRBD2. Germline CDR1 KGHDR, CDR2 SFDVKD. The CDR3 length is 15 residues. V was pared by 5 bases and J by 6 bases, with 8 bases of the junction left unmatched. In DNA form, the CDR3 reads TGTGCCACCAGTGGCGGCGGGGGGGCCCGTGATACGCAGTATTTT. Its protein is CATSGGGGARDTQYF.

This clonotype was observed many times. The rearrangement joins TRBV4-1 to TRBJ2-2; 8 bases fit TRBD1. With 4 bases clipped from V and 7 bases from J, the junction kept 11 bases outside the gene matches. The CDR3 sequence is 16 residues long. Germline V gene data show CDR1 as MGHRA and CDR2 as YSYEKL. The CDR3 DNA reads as TGCGCCAGCAGCCCTGGGACAGGAGGACGTCTCGGGGAGCTGTTTTTT. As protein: CASSPGTGGRLGELFF.

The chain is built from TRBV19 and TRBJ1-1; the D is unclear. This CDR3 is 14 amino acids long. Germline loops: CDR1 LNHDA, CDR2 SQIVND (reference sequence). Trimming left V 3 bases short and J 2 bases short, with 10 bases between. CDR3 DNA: TGTGCCAGTAGTATGAACAAGCTAAACACTGAAGCTTTCTTT. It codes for CASSMNKLNTEAFF.

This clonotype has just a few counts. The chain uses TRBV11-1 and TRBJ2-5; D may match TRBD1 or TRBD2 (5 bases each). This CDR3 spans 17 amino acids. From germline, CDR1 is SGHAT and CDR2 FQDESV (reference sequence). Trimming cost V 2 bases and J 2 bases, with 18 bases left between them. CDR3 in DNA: TGTGCCAGCAGCTTATTTGATTGGGGGACGCAGCAAGAGACCCAGTACTTC. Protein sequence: CASSLFDWGTQQETQYF. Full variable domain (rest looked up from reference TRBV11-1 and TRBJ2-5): EAEVAQSPRYKITEKSQAVAFWCDPISGHATLYWYRQILGQGPELLVQFQDESVVDDSQLPKDRFSAERLKGVDSTLKIQPAELGDSAMYLCASSLFDWGTQQETQYFGPGTRLLVL.

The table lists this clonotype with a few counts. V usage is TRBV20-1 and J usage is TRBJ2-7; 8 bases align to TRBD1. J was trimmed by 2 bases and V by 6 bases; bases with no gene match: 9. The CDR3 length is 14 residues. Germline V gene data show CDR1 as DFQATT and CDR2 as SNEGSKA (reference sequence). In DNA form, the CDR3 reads TGCAGTGCCCATGGACAGGGAAGGGCCTACGAGCAGTACGTC. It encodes CSAHGQGRAYEQYV.

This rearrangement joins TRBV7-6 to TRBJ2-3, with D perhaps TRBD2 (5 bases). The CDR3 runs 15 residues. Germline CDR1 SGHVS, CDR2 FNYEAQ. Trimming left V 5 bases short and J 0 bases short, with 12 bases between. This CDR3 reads CASSRRADSTDTQYF. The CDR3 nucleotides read TGTGCCAGCAGCCGGCGGGCAGACAGCACAGATACGCAGTATTTT.

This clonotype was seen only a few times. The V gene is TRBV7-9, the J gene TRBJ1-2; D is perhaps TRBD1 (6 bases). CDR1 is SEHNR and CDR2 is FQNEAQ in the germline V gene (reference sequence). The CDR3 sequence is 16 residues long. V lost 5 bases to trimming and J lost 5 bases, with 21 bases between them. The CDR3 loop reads CASSDRGGGQAYGYTF. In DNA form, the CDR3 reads TGTGCCAGCAGCGACCGCGGGGGGGGGCAGGCATATGGCTACACCTTC.

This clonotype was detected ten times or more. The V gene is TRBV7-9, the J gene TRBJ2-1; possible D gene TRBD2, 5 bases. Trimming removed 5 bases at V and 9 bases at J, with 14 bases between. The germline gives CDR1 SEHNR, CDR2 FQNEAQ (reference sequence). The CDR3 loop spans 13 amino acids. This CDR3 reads CASSGHRTPEQFF. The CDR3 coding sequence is TGTGCCAGCAGCGGGCATCGGACTCCTGAGCAGTTCTTC.

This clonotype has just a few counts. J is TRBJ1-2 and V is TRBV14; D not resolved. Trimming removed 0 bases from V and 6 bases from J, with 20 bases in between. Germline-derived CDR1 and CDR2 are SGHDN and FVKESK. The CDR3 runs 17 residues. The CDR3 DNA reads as TGTGCCAGCAGCCAAGATATGGGGAGCCCTAGCCAGGATGGCTACACCTTC. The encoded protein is CASSQDMGSPSQDGYTF.

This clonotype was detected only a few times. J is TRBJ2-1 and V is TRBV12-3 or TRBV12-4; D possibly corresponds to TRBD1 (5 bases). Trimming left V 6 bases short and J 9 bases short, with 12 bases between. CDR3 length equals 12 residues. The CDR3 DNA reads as TGTGCCAGCAGCTACCTAGGGGTTGAGCAGTTCTTC. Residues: CASSYLGVEQFF.

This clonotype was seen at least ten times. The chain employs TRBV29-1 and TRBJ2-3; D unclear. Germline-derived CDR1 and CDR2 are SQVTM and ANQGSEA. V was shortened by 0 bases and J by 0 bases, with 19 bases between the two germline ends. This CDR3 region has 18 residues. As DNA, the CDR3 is TGCAGCGTTGAAGACTCCTTCAGAGCTAAGACTAGCACAGATACGCAGTATTTT. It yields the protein CSVEDSFRAKTSTDTQYF.